This T cell receptor beta chain was captured in a study of OX40 agonist ivuxolimab in advanced cancers. Study-wide background: Patients receiving dose escalation had hepatocellular carcinoma, melanoma, renal cell or head and neck cancer. It was permissible to have had prior anti-PD-1, anti-PD-L1 or anti-CTLA-4 therapy, and approximately 38% had some.

Findings and limits, study-wide: Normalized T-cell clonal expansion was also low in a subset of nonresponders.

CDR3 size: 15 residues. J lost 4 bases, V lost 6 bases, and 8 bases had no gene match. Germline assignment: CDR1 MNHNY and CDR2 SVGAGI (reference sequence). Details on this clone: Its antigen is undetermined.

Clones were read by immunoSEQ multiplex PCR, and TCRdb kept only the in-frame ones, dropping some. The data contain 55,000 to 75,000 clones, around 86% of them singletons. The TCR was taken from an adult with an advanced solid tumor such as melanoma, head and neck, liver or kidney cancer. The specimen comprised CD4+ or CD8+ T cells sorted from blood, sampled in a trial of the OX40 agonist ivuxolimab. This chain uses TRBV6-6 with TRBJ2-5; 10 bases map to TRBD2. CDR3 region: CASRTSGGASETQYF. The CDR3 bases are TGTGCCAGCAGGACGAGCGGGGGGGCCTCAGAGACCCAGTACTTC.